This T cell receptor beta chain was sequenced in a study of T cells in Graves' hyperthyroidism and ophthalmopathy. Amplification of TCR beta CDR3 regions was performed using RNA transcripts as template. First-round RT-PCR targeting the TCR CDR3 was performed with the HTBI primer set. TCRdb re-analysed the multiplex PCR reads in MiXCR, keeping a single row per CDR3 protein. The table has 480,000 or so distinct CDR3 sequences, approximately 14% seen once; the top ten hold about 17%. The trim removed 9 bases at V and 5 bases at J, leaving 8 bases unmatched. CDR3 length equals 13 residues. For Graves' hyperthyroidism to be stable, ophthalmopathy could not progress within 18 months. Patients aged 18 to 65 had newly diagnosed hyperthyroidism of under 2 months' duration. Diagnoses rested on clinical symptoms, serum thyroxine and TRAb, thyroid ultrasound and orbital computed tomography. This clonotype has a count of ten or more.

The specimen was blood. The chain employs TRBV12-3 or TRBV12-4 and TRBJ2-5; 8 bases align to TRBD1. This receptor was taken from a woman aged 18-29 years with Graves' hyperthyroidism. The CDR3 nucleotides read TGTGCCAGTCTACAGGGGGGAAGGGAGACCCAGTACTTC. It encodes CASLQGGRETQYF.